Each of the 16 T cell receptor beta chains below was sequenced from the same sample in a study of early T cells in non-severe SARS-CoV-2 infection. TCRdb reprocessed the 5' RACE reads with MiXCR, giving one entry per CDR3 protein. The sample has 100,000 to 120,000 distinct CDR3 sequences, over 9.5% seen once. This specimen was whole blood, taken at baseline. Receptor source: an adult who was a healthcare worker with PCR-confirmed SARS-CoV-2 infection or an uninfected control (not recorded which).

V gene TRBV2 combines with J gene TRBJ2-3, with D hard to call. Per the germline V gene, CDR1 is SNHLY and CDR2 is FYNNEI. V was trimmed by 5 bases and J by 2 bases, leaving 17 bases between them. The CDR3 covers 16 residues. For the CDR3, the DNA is TGTGCCAGCAGTATCGACGTGGCATCTCTCACAGATACGCAGTATTTT. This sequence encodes CASSIDVASLTDTQYF.

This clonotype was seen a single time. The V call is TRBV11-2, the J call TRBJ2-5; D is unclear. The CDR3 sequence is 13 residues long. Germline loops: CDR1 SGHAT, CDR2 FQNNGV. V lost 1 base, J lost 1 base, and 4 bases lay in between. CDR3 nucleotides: TGTGCCAGCAGCTTAGGGCCCCAAGAGACCCAGTACTTC. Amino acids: CASSLGPQETQYF.

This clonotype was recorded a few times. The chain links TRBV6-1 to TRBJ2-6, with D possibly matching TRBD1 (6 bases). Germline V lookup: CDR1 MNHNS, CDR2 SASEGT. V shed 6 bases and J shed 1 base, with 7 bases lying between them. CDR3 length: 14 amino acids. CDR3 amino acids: CASRGGSGANVLTF. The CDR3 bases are TGTGCCAGCAGAGGGGGTTCTGGGGCCAACGTCCTGACTTTC.

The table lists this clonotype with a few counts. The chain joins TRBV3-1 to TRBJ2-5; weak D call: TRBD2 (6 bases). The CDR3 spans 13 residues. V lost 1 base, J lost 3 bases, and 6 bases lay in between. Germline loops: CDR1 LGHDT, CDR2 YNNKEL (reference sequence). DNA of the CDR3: TGTGCCAGCAGCCAAGCGGGGGAAGAGACCCAGTACTTC. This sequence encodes CASSQAGEETQYF.

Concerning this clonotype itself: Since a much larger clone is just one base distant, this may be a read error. For the CDR3, the DNA is TGTGTCAGCAGCTTAGATCGCGGACAGGGAGGCTACACCTTC. Its protein product is CVSSLDRGQGGYTF. J is TRBJ1-2 and V is TRBV11-2; TRBD1 matches at 8 bases. The CDR3 extends over 14 amino acids. CDR1 is SGHAT, CDR2 FQNNGV, per germline. The variable domain in full, completed from reference TRBV11-2 and TRBJ1-2, reads EAGVAQSPRYKIIEKRQSVAFWCNPISGHATLYWYQQILGQGPKLLIQFQNNGVVDDSQLPKDRFSAERLKGVDSTLKIQPAKLEDSAVYLCVSSLDRGQGGYTFGSGTRLTVV.

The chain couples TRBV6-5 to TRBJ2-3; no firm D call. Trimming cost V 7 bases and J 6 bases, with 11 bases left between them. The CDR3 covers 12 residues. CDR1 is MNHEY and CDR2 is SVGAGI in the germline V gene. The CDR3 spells CASIIRADTQYF. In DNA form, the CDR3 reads TGTGCCAGCATTATAAGGGCCGATACGCAGTATTTT.

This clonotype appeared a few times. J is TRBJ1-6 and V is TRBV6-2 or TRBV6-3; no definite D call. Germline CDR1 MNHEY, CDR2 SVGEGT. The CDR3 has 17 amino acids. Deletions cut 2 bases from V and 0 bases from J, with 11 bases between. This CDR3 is CASSYPATSSYNSPLHF. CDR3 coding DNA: TGTGCCAGCAGTTACCCTGCGACTAGCTCCTATAATTCACCCCTCCACTTT.

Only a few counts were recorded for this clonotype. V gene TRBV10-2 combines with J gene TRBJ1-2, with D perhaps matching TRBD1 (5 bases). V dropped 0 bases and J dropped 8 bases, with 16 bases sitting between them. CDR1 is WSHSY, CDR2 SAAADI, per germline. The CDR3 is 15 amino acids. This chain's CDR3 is CASSESRVTGSGYTF. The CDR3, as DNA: TGCGCCAGCAGTGAGTCGCGGGTAACAGGTAGCGGCTACACCTTC.

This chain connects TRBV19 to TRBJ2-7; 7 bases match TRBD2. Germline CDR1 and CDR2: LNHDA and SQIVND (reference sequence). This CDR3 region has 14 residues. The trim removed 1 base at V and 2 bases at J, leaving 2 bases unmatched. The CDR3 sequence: CASSIAGGAYEQYF. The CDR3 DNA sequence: TGTGCCAGTAGTATAGCGGGAGGTGCCTACGAGCAGTACTTC.

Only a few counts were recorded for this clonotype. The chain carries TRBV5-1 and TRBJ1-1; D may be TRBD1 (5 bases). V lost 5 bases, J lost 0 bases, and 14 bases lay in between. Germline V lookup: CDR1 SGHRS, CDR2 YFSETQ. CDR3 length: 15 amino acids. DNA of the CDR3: TGCGCCAGCAGTGGTAGGGGACGGTTGAACACTGAAGCTTTCTTT. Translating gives CASSGRGRLNTEAFF. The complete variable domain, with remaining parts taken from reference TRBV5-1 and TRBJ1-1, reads KAGVTQTPRYLIKTRGQQVTLSCSPISGHRSVSWYQQTPGQGLQFLFEYFSETQRNKGNFPGRFSGRQFSNSRSEMNVSTLELGDSALYLCASSGRGRLNTEAFFGQGTRLTVV.

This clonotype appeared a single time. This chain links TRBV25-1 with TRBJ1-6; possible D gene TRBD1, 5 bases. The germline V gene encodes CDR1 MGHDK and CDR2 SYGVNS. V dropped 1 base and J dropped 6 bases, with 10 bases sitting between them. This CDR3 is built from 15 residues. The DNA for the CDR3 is TGTGCCAGCAGTGAATTACGACAGTCTAATTCACCCCTCCACTTT. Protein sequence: CASSELRQSNSPLHF.

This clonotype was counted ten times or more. This CDR3 reads CALEEGMNEQFF. In nucleotides, the CDR3 is TGTGCCTTGGAGGAGGGTATGAATGAGCAGTTCTTC. V is TRBV30 and J is TRBJ2-1; tentative D call: TRBD2 (6 bases). CDR3 length equals 12 residues. The germline V gene has CDR1 GTSNPN and CDR2 SVGIG (reference sequence). V was pared by 7 bases and J by 7 bases, with 14 bases between.

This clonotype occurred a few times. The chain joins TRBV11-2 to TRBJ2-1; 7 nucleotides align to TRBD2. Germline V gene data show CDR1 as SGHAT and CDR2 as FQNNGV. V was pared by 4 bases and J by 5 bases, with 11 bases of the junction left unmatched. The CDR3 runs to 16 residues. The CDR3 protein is CASSSSSGGPNNEQFF. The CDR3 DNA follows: TGTGCCAGCAGCTCGTCTAGCGGAGGCCCAAACAATGAGCAGTTCTTC.

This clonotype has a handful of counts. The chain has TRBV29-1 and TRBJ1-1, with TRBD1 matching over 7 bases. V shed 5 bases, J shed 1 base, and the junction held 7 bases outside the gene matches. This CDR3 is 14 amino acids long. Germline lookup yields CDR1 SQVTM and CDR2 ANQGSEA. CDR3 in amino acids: CSVHPTGQNTEAFF. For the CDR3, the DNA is TGCAGCGTTCATCCGACAGGGCAGAACACTGAAGCTTTCTTT.

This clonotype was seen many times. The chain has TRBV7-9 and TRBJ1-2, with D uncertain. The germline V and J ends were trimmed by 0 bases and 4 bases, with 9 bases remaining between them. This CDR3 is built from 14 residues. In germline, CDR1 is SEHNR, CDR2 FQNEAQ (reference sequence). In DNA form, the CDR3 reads TGTGCCAGCAGCTTAGCAATGGAGGGCTATGGCTACACCTTC. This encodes CASSLAMEGYGYTF.

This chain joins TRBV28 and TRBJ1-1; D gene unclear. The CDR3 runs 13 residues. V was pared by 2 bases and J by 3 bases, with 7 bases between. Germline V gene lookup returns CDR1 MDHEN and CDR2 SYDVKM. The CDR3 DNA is TGTGCCAGCAGTTTAGCGGGTTACACTGAAGCTTTCTTT. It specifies CASSLAGYTEAFF.